The following is a TCR beta chain sequence with its context. Its antigen target is currently unknown. No qualities accompany the bases; no much larger clone lies one base away. A distance of 12 bases separates the germline ends of V and J, which lose 2 bases and 8 bases respectively. The CDR3 measures 13 amino acids from cysteine to phenylalanine. Only CDR3 DNA is held: 39 bases, read in frame from base 1. Per the germline V gene (reference sequence), GTSNPN is the CDR1 and SVGIG is the CDR2. The cohort comprised fewer than 750 healthy bone marrow donors. All cohort members were sampled while nominally healthy, although unrecorded immune exposures were likely present. The donor was CMV seropositive and was included in the group of some 290 seropositive cohort members. A peripheral blood sample was collected from each donor, and TCR beta sequencing was performed on peripheral blood mononuclear cells. Genomic DNA extraction from the blood cell samples was performed with the Qiagen DNeasy Blood Extraction Kit.

The data are from a study of cytomegalovirus exposure and HLA in healthy donors (dated by TCRdb to about 2017). Regarding the research as a whole: An earlier analysis of fewer than 750 of the donors reported 276 Gb of sequence data and around 120 million unique TCR beta sequences obtained from 180 million or so T cells. An earlier analysis of 587 of the donors used high-throughput TCR beta sequencing to judge whether each TCR beta V gene segment behaved as functional or pseudogenic. To study patterns of TCR occurrence, a later analysis re-analyzed previously published TCR beta repertoires from 600 to 750 donors and added high-resolution HLA genotyping. All discovery cohort repertoires had been generated using a single sequencing platform. Of the approximately 370 genotyped donors, less than 90% were placed in the genetic ancestry cluster associated with self-reported Caucasian donors. To predict cytomegalovirus infection status, the study brought together high-throughput TCR immunosequencing, statistical association of individual TCRs with disease status, and machine learning. The T cell repertoires of under 700 subjects were profiled by immunosequencing and related to cytomegalovirus serostatus. The aim of the study was to test whether cataloging public T cell receptors could identify signatures of past pathogen exposure. Besides the first cohort of approximately 670 subjects, a separate validation cohort made up of over 95 different subjects was used. Donor age, sex, ethnicity and CMV serostatus were compiled together with the repertoire data. In a later genetic analysis, genome-wide SNP genotypes for about 65% of the roughly 700 donors were used, and that subset was treated as a discovery cohort. Several DR-DQ haplotypes were treated as single units for association and clustering because of strong linkage in the cohort. HLA typing covered class I and class II loci at four-digit resolution. Among roughly 400 genotyped donors of the cohort, an average of roughly 230,000 unique TCR beta nucleotide sequences was sequenced per donor, of which about 20% were non-productive. Rather than drawing on any new phenotypic data, the later analysis identified candidate immune exposures from TCR beta sequences and the way those sequences occurred across donors. Typing coverage differed by locus: A, B, C, DRB1 and DQB1 were typed in roughly 620-630 donors, DQA1 in approximately 520, DPA1 in nearly 610, and DPB1 in 400 to 480. An early release covering roughly 640 HLA-typed donors comprised roughly 300 gigabases of sequencing data and around 85 million unique TCR sequences.

Overall study outcomes, separate from this receptor: Correlated functional status among segregating V segments might be attributable to linkage disequilibrium, but an unknown experimental factor could not be ruled out. Specific HLA alleles were associated with 15,000 to 20,000 TCR beta sequences at a false discovery rate of 0.05 in a later analysis. Because HLA typing was missing for some donors at each locus, association tests included only the typed subset. CMV serostatus was the only immune exposure information available for the cohort. A further reported finding was that TCR beta sequences accurately predicted the HLA-A and HLA-B alleles for most subjects in the first cohort. In an earlier analysis of around 600 of the donors, most TCR beta V segments appeared in productive rearrangements about 90% or about 30% of the time, broadly matching IMGT annotations. An association between a missense DCLRE1C variant and V-gene and J-gene trimming of TCR beta chains was found in a later genetic analysis and replicated in an independent cohort. Over 15 rarely observed V segments, including chromosome 9 orphons, were excluded from the earlier analysis of several hundred of the donors because counts were too low. Because the 87-base-pair reads could not distinguish some IMGT-functional V segments, including TRBV6-2 and TRBV6-3, those segments were excluded. The authors suggested that the approach could potentially be generalized to other disease states and immunological phenotypes. This cohort had only TCR beta chains sequenced, and the lack of alpha or paired-chain data limited which features could be detected. In both the original and validation cohorts, the classifier was reported to diagnose cytomegalovirus status with high specificity and sensitivity. According to a later analysis, TCR association rates differed among HLA loci, with DRB1 alleles showing the most associated TCRs and HLA-C alleles showing the fewest. A few of the identified cytomegalovirus-associated TCR beta chains were confirmed in vitro to be specific for cytomegalovirus antigens. According to a later analysis, parvovirus B19, influenza, CMV and Epstein-Barr virus appeared linked to several top co-occurrence clusters. While some public TCRs were present in many individuals, most TCR sequences turned up only very rarely across donors. A total of fewer than 200 TCR beta chains were listed by the study as associated with cytomegalovirus. The sequencing pipeline was judged likely to have produced a cluster of highly shared sequence variants as a technical artifact. A later analysis found that most CMV-associated TCR beta chains appeared HLA-restricted, with HLA associations seemingly driven largely by CMV exposure. The presence/absence analyses assumed that sequencing depth was roughly uniform across donors, and that assumption may not be true. In a later analysis, HLA-associated TCR beta chains showed more clonal expansion and lower generation probabilities than non-associated chains that were equally common. When HLA alleles, especially DR and DQ, strongly co-occurred, attributing TCR associations to individual alleles was difficult. A later genetic analysis reported fewer N-insertions in productive TCRs among donors in an Asian-associated ancestry cluster than the roughly 700-donor mean.

Libraries were prepared through the immunoSEQ multiplex PCR assay. For the multiplex PCR, a mixture combining 60 forward primers for TCR Vbeta segments and 13 reverse primers for TCR Jbeta segments was used. The CDR3 region of rearranged TCR beta genes was amplified from genomic DNA with a multiplex PCR assay. On the Illumina HiSeq System, the amplified TCR beta libraries were sequenced as 87-base-pair reads. In the original analysis: A later analysis tallied around 82 million unique TCR beta chains across the 700 or so repertoires, and approximately 11 million of those chains were shared by two or more donors. To remove PCR and sequencing errors, raw reads were error-corrected and collapsed into unique sequences using a nearest-neighbor algorithm that merged closely related sequences. To assign V, D and J gene segments, CDR3 sequences were aligned to IMGT reference sequences. For a sequence to be retained, a match of at least six nucleotides to both a V gene segment and a J gene segment was required. A rearrangement was called productive if the CDR3 had no stop codons and remained in frame with V and J, and every other rearrangement was called non-productive. CDR3 was defined by IMGT convention, running from the second conserved V-encoded cysteine to the conserved J-encoded phenylalanine. In an earlier analysis of around 600 of the donors, sequences lacking an unambiguous match to a single V gene segment were excluded. An earlier analysis of 587 of the donors called V segments functional above 56.7% productive rearrangements and segregating when the between-donor standard deviation exceeded 5%. A statistical classification framework was built to diagnose cytomegalovirus status from the catalog of TCR beta chain sequences. V and J gene assignment, in a later analysis, came from comparing TCR nucleotide sequences with IMGT/GENE-DB human TR gene sequences. Using the TCRdist pipeline, a later analysis assigned CDR3 sequences along with most-parsimonious VDJ recombination scenarios. In a later analysis, each TCR beta chain was defined by its CDR3 amino acid sequence together with its V-gene family, and reads without a unique V-gene family were excluded. In a later analysis, 550 to 650 highly shared, low-generation-probability nucleotide sequences were removed to address suspected cross-contamination and a sequencing artifact. For each public chain, a later analysis derived a clonal expansion index from normalized ranks of inferred template counts within each repertoire. Generation probabilities in a later analysis came from a VDJ recombination model fitted to out-of-frame rearrangements, and those results were checked against IGoR. In a later analysis, TCR-TCR, TCR-HLA and TCR-CMV co-occurrence was scored with hypergeometric tests, and a repertoire-size bias correction was applied to TCR pairs. To estimate false discovery rates, a later analysis permuted the HLA or CMV assignments 20 times. In a later analysis, co-occurring TCRs were grouped using DBSCAN, and TCRdist sequence similarity was added for clustering within HLA-allele-positive subsets. Repertoires with fewer than 30,000 or more than 120,000 public chains, plus five repertoires with anomalous nucleotide sharing, were excluded from co-occurrence clustering. Drawn from immuneACCESS, this table holds only the in-frame rearrangements with V and J called that TCRdb kept. Clones are partly lost; checked studies trace under half to an unresolved V gene and leave the rest unexplained. That table is the source of V, J and clone size, and D and trimming were worked out from the DNA. The sample table records 200,000 or so clones; about three quarters of these occur just once. The top ten hold approximately 2.1% of the sample.

The clonotype was recovered from a woman aged 25 to 39 in good health and CMV-seropositive. The chain joins TRBV30 to TRBJ1-4; TRBD1 could be the D gene, as 5 bases match. The sample comprised PBMCs. The CDR3 corresponds to CAWSSQAGEKLFF. The nucleotides read TGTGCCTGGAGTTCACAGGCGGGGGAAAAACTGTTTTTT.